The rows below give T cell receptor beta chains drawn from one sample of a study of T cell changes during pregnancy in multiple sclerosis. Measured with immunoSEQ multiplex PCR; TCRdb has only the in-frame clones, and not every one. The sample records roughly 26,000 clones, roughly 89% being singletons. The sample was CD8+ T cells from peripheral blood mononuclear cells, taken in the second trimester of pregnancy. The receptors stem from a female donor with multiple sclerosis, enrolled in a pregnancy study. The CDR3 runs from the conserved cysteine through the conserved F or W. D genes are given only for firm matches. Only part of the rows carry a size: once, few, many, or a class if the clone is expanded.

clone_size	j_call	v_call	d_call	cdr3_nt	cdr3_aa
.	TRBJ2-2	TRBV2	.	TGTGCCAGCAGTCAGGGGTCGGACACCGGGGAGCTGTTTTTT	CASSQGSDTGELFF
.	TRBJ2-7	TRBV5-6	.	TGTGCCAGCAGCCCCCTTGGAGGGCACGAGCAGTACTTC	CASSPLGGHEQYF
.	TRBJ2-4	TRBV19	TRBD1	TGTGCCAGTAGTCTAGACAGGGGAAGGAAAGACATTCAGTACTTC	CASSLDRGRKDIQYF
.	TRBJ2-7	TRBV21-1	.	TGTGCCAGCAGCAAAAGCAGGGACAGGGGTACTTCCTACGAGCAGTACTTC	CASSKSRDRGTSYEQYF
.	TRBJ2-2	TRBV15	.	TGTGCCACCAGCAGAGATCGGGGGTACACCGGGGAGCTGTTTTTT	CATSRDRGYTGELFF
.	TRBJ1-1	TRBV5-5	.	TGTGCCAGCATCCTTCGCACTGAAGCTTTCTTT	CASILRTEAFF
medium-sized	TRBJ1-5	TRBV19	TRBD1	TGTGCCAGTAGTATCACAGGGGCAAATCAGCCCCAGCATTTT	CASSITGANQPQHF
.	TRBJ2-1	TRBV2	TRBD1	TGTGCCAGCAGGGACTTGCCGGGACAGGGGGAGAATGAGCAGTTCTTC	CASRDLPGQGENEQFF
.	TRBJ2-2	TRBV28	.	TGTGCCAGCAGTCGTCGGGAAAACACCGGGGAGCTGTTTTTT	CASSRRENTGELFF
.	TRBJ2-7	TRBV7-9	TRBD2	TGTGCCAGCAGCCGACCGTCCCGGGGAGGGCCGTACGAGCAGTACTTC	CASSRPSRGGPYEQYF
.	TRBJ1-5	TRBV9	TRBD1	TGTGCCAGCAGCGCATCGGGACAGGAAAATCAGCCCCAGCATTTT	CASSASGQENQPQHF
.	TRBJ2-2	TRBV14	.	TGTGCCAGCAGCCATGGACAAACCGGGGAGCTGTTTTTT	CASSHGQTGELFF
.	TRBJ2-7	TRBV19	.	TGTGCCAGTAGCCCCGGTGGCTACGAGCAGTACTTC	CASSPGGYEQYF
.	TRBJ2-1	TRBV29-1	.	TGCAGCGTTGCACAGGGCAATGAGCAGTTCTTC	CSVAQGNEQFF
.	TRBJ2-7	TRBV7-2	.	TGTGCCAGCAGCGAGGCGAGCGGCGCAACCTACGAGCAGTACTTC	CASSEASGATYEQYF
.	TRBJ2-1	TRBV28	TRBD2	TGTGCCAGCAGTTTAGGACTAGCGGTGTACAATGAGCAGTTCTTC	CASSLGLAVYNEQFF
.	TRBJ2-1	TRBV5-8	.	TGTGCCAGCAGCTTGGCGTGGGGGGACGGTGAGCAGTTCTTC	CASSLAWGDGEQFF
.	TRBJ2-3	TRBV7-2	.	TGTGCCAGCAGCTTAGGGTCGGTGGTGCCAGATACGCAGTATTTT	CASSLGSVVPDTQYF
.	TRBJ2-1	TRBV6-1	.	TGTGCCAGCAGTGAAGTAGTCGCGGGCATTGAGCAGTTCTTC	CASSEVVAGIEQFF
.	TRBJ2-7	TRBV29-1	TRBD2	TGCAGCGTTTGGGGACTAGCGGGAGAAGAAGAGCAGTACTTC	CSVWGLAGEEEQYF
.	TRBJ2-7	TRBV7-9	TRBD2	TGTGCCAGCAGCGCCGGGACTAGCGGGAGTTTGGCCTACGAGCAGTACTTC	CASSAGTSGSLAYEQYF
.	TRBJ1-3	TRBV2	.	TGTGCCAGCAGCGGGATTTCTACTGGAAACACCATATATTTT	CASSGISTGNTIYF
.	TRBJ2-3	TRBV9	TRBD2	TGTGCCAGCAGCGCCGTGGGACTAGCTGGAGATACGCAGTATTTT	CASSAVGLAGDTQYF
.	TRBJ2-1	TRBV27	.	TGTGCCAGCAGGGACAATACCTACAACAATGAGCAGTTCTTC	CASRDNTYNNEQFF
.	TRBJ2-1	TRBV29-1	TRBD2	TGCAGCGTCGGGACTAGCGGGTACAATGAGCAGTTCTTC	CSVGTSGYNEQFF
.	TRBJ2-3	TRBV27	TRBD1	TGTGCCAGCACCCGGACAGGGGATACGCAGTATTTT	CASTRTGDTQYF
.	TRBJ2-7	TRBV15	.	TGTGCCACCAGCAGAGATCGGTCGGGACTCTACGAGCAGTACTTC	CATSRDRSGLYEQYF
.	TRBJ2-7	TRBV29-1	.	TGCAGCGTTGAAGGAGAATACGGTGGAGGGAACGAGCAGTACTTC	CSVEGEYGGGNEQYF
.	TRBJ1-1	TRBV5-1	.	TGCGCCAGCAGCCTAGTAGGAAGGAACACTGAAGCTTTCTTT	CASSLVGRNTEAFF
.	TRBJ2-1	TRBV7-9	TRBD2	TGTGCCAGCAGCTTACGTGGGAGGGTCTCCTACAATGAGCAGTTCTTC	CASSLRGRVSYNEQFF
few	TRBJ1-1	TRBV12-1	.	TGTGCCAGCAGCTCACTTTCGACAGGGGGTGACACTGAAGCTTTCTTT	CASSSLSTGGDTEAFF
.	TRBJ2-2	TRBV2	.	TGTGCCAGCCTTGAGGGTCGGGGGGAGCTGTTTTTT	CASLEGRGELFF
.	TRBJ2-5	TRBV2	.	TGTGCCAGCAGTGAAGTGGGCACGGGGCTAGGGGGAGCCCGGAGCTGGACCGAAGAGACCCAGTACTTC	CASSEVGTGLGGARSWTEETQYF
once	TRBJ2-3	TRBV5-1	TRBD2	TGCGCCAGCAGCATAGAAACCGGGACTACCAGCGCAGATACGCAGTATTTT	CASSIETGTTSADTQYF
.	TRBJ1-5	TRBV19	.	TGTGCCAGTAGTCCCAGGGCGGACAGCAATCAGCCCCAGCATTTT	CASSPRADSNQPQHF
.	TRBJ2-3	TRBV5-1	.	TGCGCCAGCAGCTTGAGGGCAGGGGTCACAGATACGCAGTATTTT	CASSLRAGVTDTQYF
.	TRBJ2-1	TRBV5-4	.	TGTGCCAGCAGCTTGATAGCGGCCAGAGAGCAGTTCTTC	CASSLIAAREQFF
.	TRBJ2-7	TRBV19	.	TGTGCCAGTAGTATCGGAGGAGACTACGAGCAGTACTTC	CASSIGGDYEQYF
once	TRBJ1-2	TRBV9	TRBD1	TGTGCCAGCAGGGGGGACAGGCTTGGCTACACCTTC	CASRGDRLGYTF
few	TRBJ2-7	TRBV2	TRBD1	TGTGCCAGGAGGGGACAGGGAAACGAGCAGTACTTC	CARRGQGNEQYF
once	TRBJ2-1	TRBV19	TRBD1	TGTGCCAGTAGTATGGGGGACAGAACCTACAATGAGCAGTTCTTC	CASSMGDRTYNEQFF
few	TRBJ2-7	TRBV7-9	.	TGTGCCAGCAGTTCGGAGTCCTACGAGCAGTACTTC	CASSSESYEQYF
.	TRBJ2-1	TRBV11-2	.	TGTGCCAGCAGCTCCCAGTACAATGAGCAGTTCTTC	CASSSQYNEQFF
.	TRBJ2-2	TRBV29-1	TRBD2	TGCAGCGTTTGGAAAGCGGGAGGGAACACCGGGGAGCTGTTTTTT	CSVWKAGGNTGELFF
.	TRBJ1-4	TRBV28	.	TGTGCCAGCAGTTTAGGAGGGGAAAAACTGTTTTTT	CASSLGGEKLFF